This TCR beta chain was recovered during a study of T cell clonotyping in hematopoietic cell transplantation. Time point in this sample: recipient sample about 28 days before transplant, after cytoreduction. Using immunoSEQ multiplex PCR, the repertoire was profiled, and TCRdb retains in-frame clones only, with some absent. The table has about 41,000 clones, roughly 85% seen once. CDR3 size: 12 residues. Germline-derived CDR1 and CDR2 are SGHNT and YYREEE (reference sequence). V lost 4 bases, J lost 14 bases, and 8 bases stayed unmatched. In this sample, this clone turned up once. The TCR originated in a man between 60 and 70 years old with acute myeloid leukemia. Some clones in this sample may be carry-over from other donors' samples. The material was peripheral blood mononuclear cells, obtained before stem cell transplant. The genes are TRBV5-4 and TRBJ2-1; 8 nucleotides agree with TRBD1. This CDR3 is CASSDRQGREFF. CDR3 coding DNA: TGTGCCAGCAGCGATCGACAGGGGAGAGAGTTCTTC.